The clone carrying this T cell receptor (beta chain) was counted a few times. Its antigen is currently unknown. A mixed TRB-A/B primer pool amplified rearranged TRB by multiplex touch-down PCR. TCRdb fed the multiplex PCR reads into MiXCR, producing one record per CDR3 protein. The sample consists of 1,500 or so distinct CDR3 sequences, roughly two fifths of them appearing once. Peripheral blood genomic DNA, not sorted cells or RNA, was the template. This entry comes from a study of T cell repertoires in aging, cancer and after chemotherapy. Notes on the study in general: The repertoire data cannot show anything about immunological memory following chemotherapy.

V gave up 5 bases and J gave up 0 bases; unmatched junction bases: 7. This CDR3 contains 16 residues. Germline V gene data show CDR1 as LNHDA and CDR2 as SQIVND (reference sequence). This chain uses TRBV19 with TRBJ2-3; 8 bases match TRBD2. The receptor was derived from a human donor with a solid tumor. The specimen sequenced was blood. CDR3 loop: CASSAQLAVSTDTQYF. CDR3 nucleotide sequence: TGTGCCAGTAGTGCTCAACTAGCGGTAAGCACAGATACGCAGTATTTT. Combining the CDR3 with reference TRBV19 and TRBJ2-3 gives the whole variable domain DGGITQSPKYLFRKEGQNVTLSCEQNLNHDAMYWYRQDPGQGLRLIYYSQIVNDFQKGDIAEGYSVSREKKESFPLTVTSAQKNPTAFYLCASSAQLAVSTDTQYFGPGTRLTVL.